This entry is about one T cell receptor beta chain. The assay was immunoSEQ multiplex PCR, and TCRdb's table has in-frame clones only and misses some. The table shows roughly 240,000 clones, with 86% occurring only once. Trimming at V came to 5 bases and at J to 6 bases, leaving 9 bases not matched to a gene. This CDR3 region has 15 residues. Germline V CDR1 and CDR2: LNHDA, SQIVND (reference sequence). The data stem from a study of blood T cell repertoires in COVID-19. J is TRBJ2-1 and V is TRBV19; the match to TRBD1 covers 8 bases. The receptor comes from a woman in her twenties or thirties who had recovered from COVID-19. Sequenced material: peripheral blood. The CDR3 DNA sequence: TGTGCCAGTAGTTTCCCGGACAGGGTCGGCAATGAGCAGTTCTTC. Amino acid sequence: CASSFPDRVGNEQFF.